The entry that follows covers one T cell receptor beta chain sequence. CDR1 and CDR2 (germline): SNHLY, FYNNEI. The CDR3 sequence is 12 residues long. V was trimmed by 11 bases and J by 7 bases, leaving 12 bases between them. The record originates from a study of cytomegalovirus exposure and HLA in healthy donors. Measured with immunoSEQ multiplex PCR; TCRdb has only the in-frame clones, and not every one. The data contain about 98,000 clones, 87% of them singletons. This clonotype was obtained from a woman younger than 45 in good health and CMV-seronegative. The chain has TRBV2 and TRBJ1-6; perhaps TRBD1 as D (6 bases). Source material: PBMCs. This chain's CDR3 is CAGGQPNSPLHF. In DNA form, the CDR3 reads TGTGCCGGGGGACAACCAAATTCACCCCTCCACTTT.